The present TCR beta chain was sequenced within a study of T cell changes during pregnancy in multiple sclerosis. Produced via immunoSEQ multiplex PCR; TCRdb's table is partial and in-frame only. In the table there are over 55,000 clones, around 92% of which are singletons. The source is a female donor with multiple sclerosis, enrolled in a pregnancy study. The specimen was peripheral blood, collected in the first trimester of pregnancy.

CDR3 in DNA: TGTGCCAGCAGCGTCGGACAGGGGGGCACTGGCTACACCTTC. It is translated as CASSVGQGGTGYTF. The chain has TRBV28 and TRBJ1-2; TRBD1 matches at 10 bases. Germline CDR1 and CDR2: MDHEN and SYDVKM. Trimming at V came to 6 bases and at J to 7 bases, leaving 8 bases not matched to a gene. The CDR3 has 14 residues.